The next 9 T cell receptor beta chains were all read from a single sample in a study of T cell repertoires in cytomegalovirus infection. TCRdb independently ran MiXCR on the reads; one entry per CDR3 protein. This sample has about 700,000 distinct CDR3 sequences, with around 31% found just once. The antigens for these receptors are not known. The source material was cultured PBMCs, sampled from culture after CMV antigen stimulation. These TCRs come from a human donor in good health (CMV status not recorded). Some clones in this sample may be carry-over from other donors' samples.

This chain connects TRBV27 to TRBJ2-3; TRBD2 aligns across 12 bases. The length of the CDR3 is 16 residues. The V and J ends lost 6 bases and 7 bases, in that order; junction bases with no gene match: 11. CDR1 is MNHEY, CDR2 SMNVEV, per germline (reference sequence). CDR3 nucleotide sequence: TGTGCCAGCAGCCACGTTCTAGCGGGGGGGCTGAATACGCAGTATTTT. Protein sequence: CASSHVLAGGLNTQYF.

This sequence joins TRBV6-1 and TRBJ2-5, with 7 nucleotides matching TRBD1. Germline CDR1 and CDR2: MNHNS and SASEGT. This CDR3 is 16 amino acids long. V was pared by 4 bases and J by 4 bases, with 12 bases of the junction left unmatched. This CDR3 is CASSGKQGLVRETQYF. DNA of the CDR3: TGTGCCAGCAGTGGAAAACAGGGGCTTGTGAGAGAGACCCAGTACTTC.

CDR3 in amino acids: CASRRGLEQYF. DNA of the CDR3: TGTGCCAGCCGCAGGGGACTCGAGCAGTACTTC. The rearrangement links TRBV28 to TRBJ2-7; D may correspond to TRBD1 or TRBD2 (6 bases each). V gave up 8 bases and J gave up 6 bases, with 11 bases separating them. The germline CDR1 and CDR2 sequences are MDHEN and SYDVKM. The CDR3 covers 11 residues.

This clonotype showed up just once. DNA of the CDR3: TGTGCCAGCAATAACCCCCAGGGGAGTGGGTCAGATACGCAGTATTTT. Its protein product is CASNNPQGSGSDTQYF. The J gene is TRBJ2-3, the V gene TRBV6-6; a possible D gene is TRBD1 (6 bases). This CDR3 is built from 16 residues. Germline values: CDR1 MNHNY, CDR2 SVGAGI (reference sequence). The ends were cut back, 7 bases at V and 4 bases at J, with 21 bases in the middle.

A few counts support this clonotype. The chain carries TRBV19 and TRBJ2-5; D unclear. V was cut by 4 bases and J by 2 bases, with 8 bases left in between. The germline CDR1 and CDR2 sequences are LNHDA and SQIVND (reference sequence). CDR3 length equals 13 residues. The CDR3 bases are TGTGCCAGTAGTACCGCCGGGCAAGAGACCCAGTACTTC. It translates to CASSTAGQETQYF.

This clonotype was counted a few times. V usage is TRBV20-1 and J usage is TRBJ2-3; D is perhaps TRBD2 (6 bases). Trimming took off 1 base at V and 3 bases at J, with 17 bases between the two ends. This CDR3 contains 16 residues. The germline gives CDR1 DFQATT, CDR2 SNEGSKA (reference sequence). CDR3 DNA sequence: TGCAGTGCTAGAGGGGGCCGCGGGGAGAGGACAGATACGCAGTATTTT. Protein product: CSARGGRGERTDTQYF.

This clonotype was counted many times. The chain is built from TRBV6-1 and TRBJ1-2; D perhaps matches TRBD1 (5 bases). Germline V gene sequence: CDR1 MNHNS, CDR2 SASEGT. This CDR3 is 16 amino acids long. V gave up 5 bases and J gave up 2 bases, with 18 bases separating them. This CDR3 reads CASSTMLEGPNYGYTF. The CDR3 DNA reads as TGTGCCAGCAGTACGATGCTGGAGGGGCCCAACTATGGCTACACCTTC.

The rearrangement links TRBV27 to TRBJ1-1; TRBD1 aligns across 7 bases. The germline V gene encodes CDR1 MNHEY and CDR2 SMNVEV (reference sequence). V trimming: 9 bases; J trimming: 6 bases; junction bases outside the gene matches: 7. This CDR3 is 12 amino acids long. The DNA of the CDR3 is TGTGCCAGTTCGCCCAGGGGGGCTGAAGCTTTCTTT. It is translated as CASSPRGAEAFF.

V usage is TRBV6-1 and J usage is TRBJ2-1; D is possibly TRBD2 (6 bases). The CDR3 sequence is 15 residues long. Germline CDR1 MNHNS, CDR2 SASEGT. With 8 bases removed from V and 6 bases from J, the gap between germline ends came to 20 bases. CDR3 sequence reads: CASGYRRGFSNEQFF. Here the CDR3 DNA reads TGTGCCAGCGGGTATCGGAGGGGTTTCAGCAATGAGCAGTTCTTC.